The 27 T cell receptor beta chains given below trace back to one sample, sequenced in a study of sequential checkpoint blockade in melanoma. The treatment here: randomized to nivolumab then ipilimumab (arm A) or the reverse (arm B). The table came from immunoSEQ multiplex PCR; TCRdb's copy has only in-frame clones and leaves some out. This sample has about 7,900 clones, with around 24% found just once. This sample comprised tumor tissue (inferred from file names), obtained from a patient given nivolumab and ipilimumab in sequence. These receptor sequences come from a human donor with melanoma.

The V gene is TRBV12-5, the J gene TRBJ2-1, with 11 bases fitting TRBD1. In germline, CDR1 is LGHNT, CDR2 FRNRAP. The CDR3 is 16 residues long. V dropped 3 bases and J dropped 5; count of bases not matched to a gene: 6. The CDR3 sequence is CASGLAEGQGDNEQFF. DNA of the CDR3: TGTGCTAGTGGTTTAGCAGAGGGACAGGGGGACAATGAGCAGTTCTTC.

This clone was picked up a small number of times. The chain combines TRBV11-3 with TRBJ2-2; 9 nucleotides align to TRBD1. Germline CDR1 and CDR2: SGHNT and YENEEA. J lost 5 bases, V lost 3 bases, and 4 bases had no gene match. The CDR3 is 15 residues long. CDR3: CASSLRTGETGELFF. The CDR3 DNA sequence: TGTGCCAGCAGCTTGAGGACAGGGGAAACCGGGGAGCTGTTTTTT.

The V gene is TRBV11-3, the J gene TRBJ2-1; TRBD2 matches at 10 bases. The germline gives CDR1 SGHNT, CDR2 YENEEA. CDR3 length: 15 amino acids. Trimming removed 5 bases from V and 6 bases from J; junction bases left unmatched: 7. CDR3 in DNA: TGTGCCAGCAGCCAGCGGGGGGGCCGGTTCAATGAGCAGTTCTTC. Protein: CASSQRGGRFNEQFF.

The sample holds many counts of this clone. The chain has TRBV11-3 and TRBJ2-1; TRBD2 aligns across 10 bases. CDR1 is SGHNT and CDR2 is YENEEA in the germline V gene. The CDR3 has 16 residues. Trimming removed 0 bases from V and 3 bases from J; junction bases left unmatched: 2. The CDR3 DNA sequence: TGTGCCAGCAGCTTAGAAACTAGCGGGGACTACAATGAGCAGTTCTTC. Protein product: CASSLETSGDYNEQFF.

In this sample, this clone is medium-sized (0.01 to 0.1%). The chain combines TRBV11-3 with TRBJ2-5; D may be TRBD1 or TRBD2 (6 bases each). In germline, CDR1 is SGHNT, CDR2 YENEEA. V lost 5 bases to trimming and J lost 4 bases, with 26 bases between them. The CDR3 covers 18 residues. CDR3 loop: CASSRLLGGGDGRETQYF. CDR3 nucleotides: TGTGCCAGCAGCCGCCTCCTTGGGGGCGGGGATGGCCGAGAGACCCAGTACTTC.

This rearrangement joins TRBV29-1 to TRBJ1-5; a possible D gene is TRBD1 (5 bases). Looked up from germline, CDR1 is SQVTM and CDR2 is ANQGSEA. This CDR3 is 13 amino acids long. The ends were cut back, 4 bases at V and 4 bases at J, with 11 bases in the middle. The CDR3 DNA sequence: TGCAGCGTTGTGGAGGGGAGTAATCAGCCCCAGCATTTT. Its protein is CSVVEGSNQPQHF.

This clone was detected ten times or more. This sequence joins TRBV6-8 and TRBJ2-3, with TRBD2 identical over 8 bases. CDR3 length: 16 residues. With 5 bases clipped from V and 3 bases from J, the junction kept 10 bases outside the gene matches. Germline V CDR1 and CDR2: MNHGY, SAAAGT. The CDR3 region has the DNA TGTGCCAGCAGTAGGAAGCGGGGGAGAACTACAGATACGCAGTATTTT. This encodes CASSRKRGRTTDTQYF.

The CDR3 coding sequence is TGTGCCAGCTCACCATATTCAGGGAATAATCAGCCCCAGCATTTT. Amino acids: CASSPYSGNNQPQHF. V gene TRBV18 combines with J gene TRBJ1-5; maybe TRBD1 (5 bases). This CDR3 region has 15 residues. V was cut by 2 bases and J by 4 bases, with 12 bases left in between. Per the germline V gene, CDR1 is KGHSH and CDR2 is LQKENI. Drawing the rest from reference TRBV18 and TRBJ1-5, the complete variable domain is NAGVMQNPRHLVRRRGQEARLRCSPMKGHSHVYWYRQLPEEGLKFMVYLQKENIIDESGMPKERFSAEFPKEGPSILRIQQVVRGDSAAYFCASSPYSGNNQPQHFGDGTRLSIL.

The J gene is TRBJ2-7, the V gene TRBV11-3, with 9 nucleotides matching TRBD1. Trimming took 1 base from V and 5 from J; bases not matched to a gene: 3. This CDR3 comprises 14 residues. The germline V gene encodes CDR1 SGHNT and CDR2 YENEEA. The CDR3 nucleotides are TGTGCCAGCAGCTTAGGGGGACAGGGAAACGAGCAGTACTTC. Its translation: CASSLGGQGNEQYF.

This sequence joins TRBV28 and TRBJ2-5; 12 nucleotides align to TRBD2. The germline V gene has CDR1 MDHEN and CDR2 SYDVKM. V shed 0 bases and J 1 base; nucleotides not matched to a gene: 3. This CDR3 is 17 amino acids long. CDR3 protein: CASSLWTSGSSQETQYF. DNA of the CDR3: TGTGCCAGCAGTTTATGGACTAGCGGGAGTTCCCAAGAGACCCAGTACTTC. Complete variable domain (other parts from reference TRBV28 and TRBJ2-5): DVKVTQSSRYLVKRTGEKVFLECVQDMDHENMFWYRQDPGLGLRLIYFSYDVKMKEKGDIPEGYSVSREKKERFSLILESASTNQTSMYLCASSLWTSGSSQETQYFGPGTRLLVL.

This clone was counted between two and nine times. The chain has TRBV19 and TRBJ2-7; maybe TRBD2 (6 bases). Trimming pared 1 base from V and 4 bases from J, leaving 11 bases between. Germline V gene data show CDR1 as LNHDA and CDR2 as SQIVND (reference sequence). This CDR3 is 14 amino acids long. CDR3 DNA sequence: TGTGCCAGTAGTATAGGGGGAGGTGGGTACGAGCAGTACTTC. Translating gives CASSIGGGGYEQYF.

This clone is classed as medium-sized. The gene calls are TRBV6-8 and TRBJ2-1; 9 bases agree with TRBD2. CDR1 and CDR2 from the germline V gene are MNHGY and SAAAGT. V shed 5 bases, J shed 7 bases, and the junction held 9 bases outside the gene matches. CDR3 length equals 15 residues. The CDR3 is CASSTYSGSLNEQFF. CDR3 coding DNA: TGTGCCAGCAGTACTTATAGCGGGAGCCTGAATGAGCAGTTCTTC.

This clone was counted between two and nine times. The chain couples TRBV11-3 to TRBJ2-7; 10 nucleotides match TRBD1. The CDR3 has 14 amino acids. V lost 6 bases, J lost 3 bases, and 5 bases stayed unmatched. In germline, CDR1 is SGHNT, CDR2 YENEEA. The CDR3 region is CASSRDRGFYEQYF. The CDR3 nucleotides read TGTGCCAGCAGTCGGGACAGGGGATTCTACGAGCAGTACTTC.

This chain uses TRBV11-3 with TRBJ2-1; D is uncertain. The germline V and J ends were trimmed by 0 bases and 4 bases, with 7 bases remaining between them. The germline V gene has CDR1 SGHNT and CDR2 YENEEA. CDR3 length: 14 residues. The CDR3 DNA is TGTGCCAGCAGCTTAGAATCCAGTTACAATGAGCAGTTCTTC. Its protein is CASSLESSYNEQFF. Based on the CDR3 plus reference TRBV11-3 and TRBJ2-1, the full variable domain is EAGVVQSPRYKIIEKKQPVAFWCNPISGHNTLYWYLQNLGQGPELLIRYENEEAVDDSQLPKDRFSAERLKGVDSTLKIQPAELGDSAVYLCASSLESSYNEQFFGPGTRLTVL.

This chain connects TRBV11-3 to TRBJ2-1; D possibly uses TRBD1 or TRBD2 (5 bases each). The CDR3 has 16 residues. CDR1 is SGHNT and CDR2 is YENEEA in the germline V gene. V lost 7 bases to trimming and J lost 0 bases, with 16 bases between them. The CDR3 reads CASTLLWGSSYNEQFF. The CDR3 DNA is TGTGCCAGCACCCTTCTTTGGGGGAGCTCCTACAATGAGCAGTTCTTC. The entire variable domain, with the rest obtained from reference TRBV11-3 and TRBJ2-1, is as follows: EAGVVQSPRYKIIEKKQPVAFWCNPISGHNTLYWYLQNLGQGPELLIRYENEEAVDDSQLPKDRFSAERLKGVDSTLKIQPAELGDSAVYLCASTLLWGSSYNEQFFGPGTRLTVL.

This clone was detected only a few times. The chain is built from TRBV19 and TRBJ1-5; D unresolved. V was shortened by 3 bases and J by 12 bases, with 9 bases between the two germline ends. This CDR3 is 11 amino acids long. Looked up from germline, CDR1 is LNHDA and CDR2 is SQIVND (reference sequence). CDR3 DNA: TGTGCCAGTAGTATTAGTGGCTTCCAGCATTTT. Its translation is CASSISGFQHF.

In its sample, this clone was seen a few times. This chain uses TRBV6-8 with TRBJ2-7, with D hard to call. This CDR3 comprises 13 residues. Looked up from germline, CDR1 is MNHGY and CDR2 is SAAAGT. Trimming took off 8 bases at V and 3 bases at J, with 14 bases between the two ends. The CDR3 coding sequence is TGTGCCAGCGGCCTTAGAGAGCTCTACGAGCAGTACTTC. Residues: CASGLRELYEQYF.

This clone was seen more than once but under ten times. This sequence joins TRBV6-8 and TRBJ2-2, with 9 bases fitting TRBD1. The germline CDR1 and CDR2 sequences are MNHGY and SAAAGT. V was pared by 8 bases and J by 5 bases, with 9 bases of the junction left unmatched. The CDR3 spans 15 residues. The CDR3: CASRFPGQGTGELFF. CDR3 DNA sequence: TGTGCCAGCCGCTTCCCGGGACAGGGTACCGGGGAGCTGTTTTTT.

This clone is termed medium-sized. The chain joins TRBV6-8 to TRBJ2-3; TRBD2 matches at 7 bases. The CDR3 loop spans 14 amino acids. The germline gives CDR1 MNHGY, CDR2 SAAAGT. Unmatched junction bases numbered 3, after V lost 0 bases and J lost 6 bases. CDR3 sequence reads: CASSYSALADTQYF. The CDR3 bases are TGTGCCAGCAGTTACTCGGCACTAGCGGATACGCAGTATTTT.

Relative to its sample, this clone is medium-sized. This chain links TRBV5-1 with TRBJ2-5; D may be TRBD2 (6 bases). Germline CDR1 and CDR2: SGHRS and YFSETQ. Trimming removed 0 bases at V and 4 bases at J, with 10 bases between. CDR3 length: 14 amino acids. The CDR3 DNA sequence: TGCGCCAGCAGCTTGGGTCAGGGAGGAGAGACCCAGTACTTC. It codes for CASSLGQGGETQYF.

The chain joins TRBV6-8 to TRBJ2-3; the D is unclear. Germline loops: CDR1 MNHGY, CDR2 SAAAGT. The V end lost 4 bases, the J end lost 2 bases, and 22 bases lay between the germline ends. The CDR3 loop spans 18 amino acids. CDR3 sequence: CASSFPPGQAIITDTQYF. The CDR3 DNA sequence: TGTGCCAGCAGTTTCCCTCCGGGCCAGGCGATCATCACAGATACGCAGTATTTT.

The chain's CDR3 is CASSLKRLGTGTGEQYF. The DNA for the CDR3 is TGTGCCAGCAGTTTAAAGCGCCTGGGGACAGGGACGGGAGAGCAGTACTTC. The chain is built from TRBV28 and TRBJ2-7; TRBD1 matches 9 bases. Germline CDR1 and CDR2: MDHEN and SYDVKM. The CDR3 covers 17 residues. V gave up 2 bases and J gave up 7 bases; unmatched junction bases: 15. Based on the CDR3 plus reference TRBV28 and TRBJ2-7, the full variable domain is DVKVTQSSRYLVKRTGEKVFLECVQDMDHENMFWYRQDPGLGLRLIYFSYDVKMKEKGDIPEGYSVSREKKERFSLILESASTNQTSMYLCASSLKRLGTGTGEQYFGPGTRLTVT.

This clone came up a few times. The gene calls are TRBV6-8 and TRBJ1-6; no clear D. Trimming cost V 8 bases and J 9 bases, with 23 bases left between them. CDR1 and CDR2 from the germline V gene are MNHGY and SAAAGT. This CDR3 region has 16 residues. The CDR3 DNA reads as TGTGCCAGCGGGTTGGCGGTCGTCGGTTCCCTTTCACCCCTCCACTTT. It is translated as CASGLAVVGSLSPLHF.

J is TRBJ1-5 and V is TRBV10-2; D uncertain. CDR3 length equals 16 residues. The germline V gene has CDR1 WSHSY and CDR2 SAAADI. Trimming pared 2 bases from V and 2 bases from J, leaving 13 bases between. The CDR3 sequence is CASSEGPGLRNQPQHF. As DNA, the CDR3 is TGCGCCAGCAGTGAGGGGCCGGGGTTGCGCAATCAGCCCCAGCATTTT.

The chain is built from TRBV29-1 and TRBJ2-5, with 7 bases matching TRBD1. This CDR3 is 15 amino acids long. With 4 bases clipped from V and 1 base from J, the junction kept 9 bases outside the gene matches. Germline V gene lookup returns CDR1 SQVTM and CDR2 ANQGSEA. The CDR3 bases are TGCAGCGTTGCTTCCCGACAGGGAATCCAAGAGACCCAGTACTTC. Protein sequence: CSVASRQGIQETQYF.

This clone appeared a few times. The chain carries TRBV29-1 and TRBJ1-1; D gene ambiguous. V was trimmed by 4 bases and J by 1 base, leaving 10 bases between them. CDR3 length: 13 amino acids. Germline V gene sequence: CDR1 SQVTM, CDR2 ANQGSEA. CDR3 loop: CSVGDPRNTEAFF. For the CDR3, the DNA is TGCAGCGTTGGAGATCCCAGGAACACTGAAGCTTTCTTT.

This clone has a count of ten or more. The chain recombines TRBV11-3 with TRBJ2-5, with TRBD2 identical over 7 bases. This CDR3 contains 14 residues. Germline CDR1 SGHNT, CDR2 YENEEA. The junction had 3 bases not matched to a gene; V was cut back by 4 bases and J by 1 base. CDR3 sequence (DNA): TGTGCCAGCAGCTGGGCGGGAGTCCAAGAGACCCAGTACTTC. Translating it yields CASSWAGVQETQYF.